This section outlines one TCR beta chain sequence together with its context. The antigen is not known. Other DNA sequences within the sample encode an identical CDR3. The sample comes from a study of cytotoxic CD8 clonotypes in ibrutinib-treated CLL. Overall study findings and caveats: Starting clonality was above that of age-matched healthy donors and tracked circulating CD8+ T-cell counts. Public clonotypes were rare and shrank or held steady on treatment.

This CDR3 comprises 15 residues. Unmatched junction bases numbered 0, after V lost 3 bases and J lost 0 bases. CDR1 is SGDLS and CDR2 is YYNGEE in the germline V gene. Sequencing used immunoSEQ multiplex PCR; TCRdb keeps in-frame clones, though not all of them. The sample records roughly 130,000 clones, roughly 90% being singletons. This specimen consisted of PBMCs, obtained after 12 months of ibrutinib treatment. The clonotype was recovered from a human donor with chronic lymphocytic leukemia. V is TRBV9 and J is TRBJ2-1; 10 bases line up with TRBD2. Here the CDR3 DNA reads TGTGCCAGCAGCGCTAGCGGGAGCTCCTACAATGAGCAGTTCTTC. Translation: CASSASGSSYNEQFF.